These 14 T cell receptor beta chains originate from one sample sequenced in a study of blood T cell repertoires in COVID-19. Sequenced by immunoSEQ multiplex PCR; TCRdb stores in-frame clones only, minus some. The sample consists of tens of thousands of clones, roughly 82% of them appearing once. Sequencing input: peripheral blood. These receptors all stem from a woman of 80 years or more with acute or convalescent COVID-19.

This sequence joins TRBV24-1 and TRBJ2-2; 7 nucleotides agree with TRBD1. Trimming removed 3 bases from V and 6 bases from J; junction bases left unmatched: 3. The CDR3 consists of 14 residues. The germline gives CDR1 KGHDR, CDR2 SFDVKD. The CDR3 DNA follows: TGTGCCACCAGTGATCACAGGGGTTCCGGGGAGCTGTTTTTT. Its translation is CATSDHRGSGELFF.

In its sample, this clone was seen once. CDR3 in DNA: TGTGCCAGCTCACCTTCGACAGGGGAGGGCTACACCTTC. It yields the protein CASSPSTGEGYTF. This chain connects TRBV18 to TRBJ1-2; 8 bases fit TRBD1. The J segment lost 8 bases and the V segment lost 3 bases, leaving 5 bases of the junction unmatched. In germline, CDR1 is KGHSH, CDR2 LQKENI. The length of the CDR3 is 13 residues.

This sequence joins TRBV10-3 and TRBJ1-5; TRBD1 agrees at 11 bases. The J segment lost 5 bases and the V segment lost 1 base, leaving 10 bases of the junction unmatched. Germline CDR1 reads ENHRY; CDR2 reads SYGVKD. This CDR3 contains 18 residues. The CDR3: CAISEYGIVGQGDQPQHF. Here the CDR3 DNA reads TGTGCCATCAGTGAGTACGGGATCGTGGGACAGGGGGATCAGCCCCAGCATTTT.

The genes are TRBV11-2 and TRBJ1-4; D may be TRBD1 (6 bases). The V gene's germline CDR1 is SGHAT and CDR2 FQNNGV. Trimming removed 5 bases from V and 1 base from J, with 11 bases in between. The CDR3 is 15 residues long. CDR3 sequence (DNA): TGTGCCAGCAGCCGACAACAGGGAACTAATGAAAAACTGTTTTTT. Protein sequence: CASSRQQGTNEKLFF.

This chain links TRBV7-3 with TRBJ2-3; possibly TRBD2 for D (7 bases). Germline V CDR1 and CDR2: SGHTA, FQGTGA. The CDR3 sequence is 16 residues long. The V and J ends lost 2 bases and 0 bases respectively, with 12 bases between them. This CDR3 reads CASSLGRGTSTDTQYF. The CDR3 DNA follows: TGTGCCAGCAGCTTAGGGAGGGGGACTAGCACAGATACGCAGTATTTT.

The sample holds a few counts of this clone. The chain recombines TRBV7-3 with TRBJ2-2; 8 bases align to TRBD2. Per the germline V gene, CDR1 is SGHTA and CDR2 is FQGTGA. V trimming: 1 base; J trimming: 2 bases; junction bases outside the gene matches: 3. The CDR3 loop spans 16 amino acids. In nucleotides, the CDR3 is TGTGCCAGCAGCTTAATTGTAGCGGGAAACACCGGGGAGCTGTTTTTT. Its translation is CASSLIVAGNTGELFF.

The rearrangement links TRBV6-5 to TRBJ1-2, with D uncertain. The CDR3 length is 16 residues. V was trimmed by 0 bases and J by 0 bases, leaving 11 bases between them. CDR1 is MNHEY, CDR2 SVGAGI, per germline. CDR3 sequence reads: CASSYSNYPANYGYTF. In nucleotides, the CDR3 is TGTGCCAGCAGTTACTCGAATTATCCAGCTAACTATGGCTACACCTTC.

The chain has TRBV4-2 and TRBJ2-5; 9 nucleotides align to TRBD2. The ends lost 7 bases at V and 4 bases at J; junction bases unmatched: 10. Germline V gene data show CDR1 as LGHNA and CDR2 as YNFKEQ. The CDR3 totals 15 residues. The CDR3 sequence is CASKPSAAGGETQYF. DNA for the CDR3: TGTGCCAGCAAGCCAAGTGCAGCGGGAGGAGAGACCCAGTACTTC.

This rearrangement joins TRBV20-1 to TRBJ2-5; TRBD2 matches at 11 bases. CDR3 length equals 16 residues. In germline, CDR1 is DFQATT, CDR2 SNEGSKA (reference sequence). The ends lost 3 bases at V and 5 bases at J; junction bases unmatched: 11. CDR3 loop: CSASKGLADSFETQYF. CDR3 bases: TGCAGTGCTAGTAAGGGACTAGCGGACTCTTTTGAGACCCAGTACTTC.

This clone was seen just once. This sequence joins TRBV5-6 and TRBJ1-5; D might be TRBD1 (5 bases). The germline gives CDR1 SGHDT, CDR2 YYEEEE. The CDR3 extends over 14 amino acids. With 0 bases removed from V and 3 bases from J, the gap between germline ends came to 7 bases. The CDR3 here is CASSLGQSNQPQHF. CDR3 in DNA: TGTGCCAGCAGCTTGGGACAGTCCAATCAGCCCCAGCATTTT.

This clone was detected once. The V call is TRBV27, the J call TRBJ2-7; perhaps TRBD1 as D (6 bases). Trimming stripped 6 bases from V and 5 bases from J, with 17 bases between. Germline-derived CDR1 and CDR2 are MNHEY and SMNVEV (reference sequence). This CDR3 has 14 amino acids. Here the CDR3 DNA reads TGTGCCAGCAGGGCACAGGGTAGAAAGGACGAGCAGTACTTC. Amino acids: CASRAQGRKDEQYF.

V gene TRBV4-1 combines with J gene TRBJ2-1; 8 positions agree with TRBD2. The germline gives CDR1 MGHRA, CDR2 YSYEKL. V was pared by 0 bases and J by 7 bases, with 5 bases of the junction left unmatched. This CDR3 spans 15 amino acids. The CDR3 DNA reads TGCGCCAGCAGCCAAGAAGGCGGGGGGAGGAATGAGCAGTTCTTC. This encodes CASSQEGGGRNEQFF.

This clone was recorded only once. This chain joins TRBV6-5 and TRBJ1-3; D ambiguous. The germline gives CDR1 MNHEY, CDR2 SVGAGI. V dropped 4 bases and J dropped 6 bases, with 19 bases sitting between them. CDR3 length: 16 amino acids. Written as DNA, the CDR3 is TGTGCCAGCAGTTTTTCCATCGGAAACTATGAAAACACCATATATTTT. This codes for CASSFSIGNYENTIYF.

V and J are TRBV9 and TRBJ2-2; 7 nucleotides align to TRBD2. CDR1 and CDR2 (germline): SGDLS, YYNGEE. This CDR3 is built from 15 residues. After removal of 0 bases from V and 5 bases from J, the junction contained 4 bases not matched to a gene. The CDR3 DNA reads as TGTGCCAGCAGCGTAGATGGCGGGAGTACCGGGGAGCTGTTTTTT. Translation: CASSVDGGSTGELFF.